The source of this T cell receptor (beta chain) is a study of cytomegalovirus exposure and HLA in healthy donors (dated by TCRdb to 2017 to 2019). Looking at the study overall: An earlier analysis of fewer than 750 of the donors reported 276 Gb of sequence data and 117 million unique TCR beta sequences obtained from about 179 million T cells. To predict cytomegalovirus infection status, the study brought together high-throughput TCR immunosequencing, statistical association of individual TCRs with disease status, and machine learning. Because of strong linkage in the cohort, roughly five DR-DQ haplotypes were treated as single units for association and clustering. Roughly 300 gigabases of sequencing data and approximately 85 million unique TCR sequences were included in an early release covering about 700 HLA-typed donors. The genetic ancestry cluster associated with self-reported Caucasian donors included over 65% of the approximately 400 genotyped donors. In an earlier analysis of 587 of the donors, high-throughput TCR beta sequencing was used to judge whether each TCR beta V gene segment behaved as functional or pseudogenic. Donor age, sex, ethnicity and CMV serostatus were compiled alongside the repertoire data. Every repertoire in the discovery cohort had been generated on one and the same sequencing platform. Rather than using new phenotypic data, the later analysis identified candidate immune exposures from TCR beta sequences and from how often those sequences occurred across donors. Class I and class II HLA loci were covered by the typing at four-digit resolution. A separate validation cohort of 100 to 150 different subjects was used in addition to the roughly 700-subject first cohort. In a later genetic analysis, genome-wide SNP genotypes for about 60% of the 666 donors were used, and that subset was treated as a discovery cohort. The number of donors typed differed by locus, with 629-630 for A, B, C, DRB1 and DQB1, over 500 for DQA1, 606 for DPA1, and some 470 for DPB1. In a later analysis, previously published TCR beta repertoires from some 640 donors were re-analyzed and high-resolution HLA genotyping was added so that TCR occurrence patterns could be studied. Using immunosequencing, the study profiled T cell repertoires from some 670 subjects and related those repertoires to cytomegalovirus serostatus. Among some 400 genotyped donors of the cohort, an average of roughly 230,000 unique TCR beta nucleotide sequences was sequenced per donor, of which about 18% were non-productive. The aim of the study was to test whether cataloging public T cell receptors could identify signatures of past pathogen exposure.

Preparation of the library involved the immunoSEQ multiplex PCR assay. For the multiplex PCR, a mixture combining 60 forward primers for TCR Vbeta segments and 13 reverse primers for TCR Jbeta segments was used. The CDR3 region of rearranged TCR beta genes was amplified from genomic DNA with a multiplex PCR assay. The amplified TCR beta libraries were sequenced on the Illumina HiSeq System as 87-base-pair reads. The paper's data handling went like this. In a later analysis, 80 million or so unique TCR beta chains were counted across the approximately 670 repertoires, and roughly 10 million of these chains were shared by at least two donors. A nearest-neighbor algorithm error-corrected the raw reads and collapsed the reads into unique sequences, merging closely related sequences to remove PCR and sequencing errors. V, D and J gene segments were assigned by aligning CDR3 sequences to IMGT reference sequences. Each retained sequence needed at least a six-nucleotide match to both a V gene segment and a J gene segment. A rearrangement counted as productive if the CDR3 had no stop codons and remained in frame with V and J, and every other rearrangement counted as non-productive. CDR3 was defined by IMGT convention, running from the second conserved V-encoded cysteine to the conserved J-encoded phenylalanine. In an earlier analysis of more than 550 of the donors, sequences lacking an unambiguous match to a single V gene segment were excluded. In an earlier analysis of more than 500 of the donors, a V segment was called functional when productive rearrangements were above 56.7%, and segregating when the standard deviation between donors exceeded 5%. A statistical classification framework was built for diagnosing cytomegalovirus status from the catalog of TCR beta chain sequences. V and J gene assignment, in a later analysis, came from comparing TCR nucleotide sequences with IMGT/GENE-DB human TR gene sequences. A later analysis assigned CDR3 sequences and most-parsimonious VDJ recombination scenarios with the TCRdist pipeline. A later analysis defined each TCR beta chain by its CDR3 amino acid sequence plus V-gene family, and excluded reads lacking a unique V-gene family. In a later analysis, 500 to 650 highly shared, low-generation-probability nucleotide sequences were removed to address suspected cross-contamination and a sequencing artifact. A later analysis calculated a clonal expansion index for each public chain from normalized within-repertoire ranks of inferred template counts. In a later analysis, generation probabilities were computed using a VDJ recombination model fitted to out-of-frame rearrangements, and the results were checked against IGoR. A later analysis scored TCR-TCR, TCR-HLA and TCR-CMV co-occurrence with hypergeometric tests, applying a repertoire-size bias correction to TCR pairs. To estimate false discovery rates, a later analysis permuted the HLA or CMV assignments 20 times. A later analysis grouped co-occurring TCRs with DBSCAN, adding TCRdist sequence similarity when clustering within HLA-allele-positive subsets. Co-occurrence clustering excluded repertoires with fewer than 30,000 or more than 120,000 public chains, plus five with anomalous nucleotide sharing. Held by TCRdb, this immuneACCESS table contains in-frame sequences only and omits some clones. Under half of the omission traces to an unresolved V gene where checked; the cause of the rest is unknown. V, J and clone size are taken as reported in that table, and D and trimming were inferred from the DNA itself. For this sample there are 150,000 to 200,000 clones; roughly 72% appear just once. The top ten clones comprise 2% to 2.5% of the sample.

Findings and caveats that apply to the study as a whole: The classifier was reported to diagnose cytomegalovirus status with high specificity and sensitivity in both the original and validation cohorts. A few of the identified cytomegalovirus-associated TCR beta chains were confirmed in vitro to be specific for cytomegalovirus antigens. Across donors, most TCR sequences were observed very rarely, whereas some public TCRs were present in many individuals. A total of 164 TCR beta chains were listed by the study as associated with cytomegalovirus. In a later genetic analysis, a missense DCLRE1C variant was associated with V-gene and J-gene trimming of TCR beta chains, and the association was replicated in an independent cohort. Because counts were too low, seventeen rarely observed V segments, including chromosome 9 orphons, were excluded from the earlier analysis of several hundred of the donors. In a later analysis, HLA-associated TCR beta chains showed more clonal expansion and lower generation probabilities than non-associated chains that were equally common. In a later genetic analysis, fewer N-insertions in productive TCRs were reported among donors in an Asian-associated ancestry cluster than the roughly 710-donor mean. In an earlier analysis of some 550 of the donors, most TCR beta V segments were observed in productive rearrangements about 90% or about 30% of the time, broadly matching IMGT annotations. Some IMGT-functional V segments, including TRBV6-2 and TRBV6-3, could not be distinguished by the 87-base-pair reads and were therefore excluded. Only TCR beta chains were sequenced in this cohort, and the absence of alpha or paired-chain data limited detectable features. Roughly uniform sequencing depth across donors was assumed in presence/absence analyses, although this assumption may not hold. Most CMV-associated TCR beta chains appeared to be HLA-restricted in a later analysis, and the HLA associations seemed to be driven largely by CMV exposure. A cluster of highly shared sequence variants was judged likely to represent a technical artifact of the sequencing pipeline. Linkage disequilibrium might explain the correlated functional status among segregating V segments, but an unknown experimental factor could not be ruled out. In a later analysis, TCR association rates were found to vary across HLA loci, with the most associated TCRs seen for DRB1 alleles and the fewest for HLA-C alleles. Because HLA typing was unavailable for some donors at each locus, only the typed subset was used in association tests. A further reported finding was that TCR beta sequences accurately predicted the HLA-A and HLA-B alleles for most subjects in the first cohort. The only immune exposure information available for the cohort was CMV serostatus. Strong co-occurrence of HLA alleles, especially DR and DQ, made assigning TCR associations to individual alleles difficult. The authors suggested that the approach could potentially be generalized to other disease states and immunological phenotypes. Specific HLA alleles were associated with over 15,000 TCR beta sequences at a false discovery rate of 0.05 in a later analysis. According to a later analysis, parvovirus B19, influenza, CMV and Epstein-Barr virus appeared linked to several top co-occurrence clusters.

The V and J ends are trimmed by 0 bases and 5 bases, leaving 18 bases between them. The CDR3 spans 16 residues, from the cysteine through the phenylalanine. The retained sequence is limited to the CDR3, 48 bases, with the frame set at the first base. CDR1 and CDR2, per the germline V gene, are SGDLS and YYNGEE. The cohort was made up of hundreds of healthy bone marrow donors. At the time of sampling, every cohort member was nominally healthy, though immune exposures that went unrecorded were likely present. The donor tested CMV seropositive and was one of the 289 seropositive cohort members. A peripheral blood sample was collected from each donor, and TCR beta sequencing was performed on peripheral blood mononuclear cells. Genomic DNA was extracted from the blood cell samples with the Qiagen DNeasy Blood Extraction Kit. Note on this clone: The antigen this receptor binds is unknown. Nothing much larger sits one base from this clone, and base qualities are not available.

The source of this sequence is a young woman in good health and CMV-seropositive. Sequencing was carried out using PBMCs. The sequence is built from TRBV9 and TRBJ2-7; tentative D gene TRBD2, with 5 bases matching. In nucleotide form, the sequence is TGTGCCAGCAGCGTAGACCCTAGCAGCCTTATTCACGAGCAGTACTTC. Its protein product is CASSVDPSSLIHEQYF.